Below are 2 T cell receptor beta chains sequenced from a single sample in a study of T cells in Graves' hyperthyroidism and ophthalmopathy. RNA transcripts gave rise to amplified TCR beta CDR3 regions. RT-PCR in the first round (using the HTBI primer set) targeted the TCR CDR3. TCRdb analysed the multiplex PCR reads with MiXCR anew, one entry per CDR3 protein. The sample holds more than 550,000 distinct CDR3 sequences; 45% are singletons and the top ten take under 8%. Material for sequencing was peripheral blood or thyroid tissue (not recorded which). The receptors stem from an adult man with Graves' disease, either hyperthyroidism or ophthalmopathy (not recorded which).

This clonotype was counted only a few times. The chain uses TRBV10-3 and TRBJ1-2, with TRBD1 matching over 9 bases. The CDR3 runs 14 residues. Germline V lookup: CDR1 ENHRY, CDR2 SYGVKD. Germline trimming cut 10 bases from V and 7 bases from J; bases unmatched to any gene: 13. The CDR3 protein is CASSPGRDRAGYTF. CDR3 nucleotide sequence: TGTGCCAGCTCCCCCGGCCGGGACAGGGCTGGCTACACCTTC.

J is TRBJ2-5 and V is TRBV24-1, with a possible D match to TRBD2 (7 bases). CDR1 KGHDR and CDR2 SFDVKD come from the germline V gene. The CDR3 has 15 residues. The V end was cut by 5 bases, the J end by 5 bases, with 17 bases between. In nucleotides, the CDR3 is TGTGCCACCAGTGGAGGCAGGGGAGGGCGGGAGACCCAGTACTTC. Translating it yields CATSGGRGGRETQYF.